The T cell receptor (beta chain) under discussion was sequenced for a study of CD8+ T cells in alopecia areata. Study observations and caveats: Scalp lesions, especially in alopecia totalis/universalis, had higher clonality than normal scalp. Mice gave a clearer picture of TCR sharing than patients did, possibly for HLA-related reasons.

In regard to this clone: Its cognate antigen is unknown. Genes and germline are mouse. The read terminates 4 residues ahead of where the CDR3 ends, so the germline J gene completes it.

V trimming: 3 bases; J trimming: 2 bases; junction bases outside the gene matches: 7. CDR3 length equals 17 residues. Germline CDR1 and CDR2: NNHDY and SYVADS. After isolation, RNA underwent reverse transcription to generate cDNA as the sequencing template. Method: immunoSEQ multiplex PCR; TCRdb's copy keeps in-frame clones and lacks some. This repertoire holds 90,000 to 130,000 clones, and none appear only once. This chain links TRBV13-3 with TRBJ2-3, with TRBD1 matching 12 bases. The sequenced sample was lesional skin. This sequence originates from a C3H/HeJ mouse with alopecia areata. The MHC haplotype of the strain is H2-k. Here the CDR3 reads CASSGDRGREDAETLYF. The CDR3 bases that were read are TGTGCCAGCAGTGGGGACAGGGGGCGCGAAGATGCAGAA.